This T cell receptor beta chain is drawn from a study of technical replicates of blood from several donors. The CDR3 consists of 13 residues. The germline V gene has CDR1 SQVTM and CDR2 ANQGSEA. The V gene end was trimmed by 6 bases and the J gene end by 4 bases; junction bases not matched to a gene: 8. Measured with immunoSEQ multiplex PCR; TCRdb has only the in-frame clones, and not every one. The sample consists of 85,000 to 100,000 clones, around 95% of them appearing once. The chain has TRBV29-1 and TRBJ2-7; TRBD2 agrees at 8 bases. Sequenced input: T cells isolated from PBMCs. The sequence derives from a human donor in good health. CDR3 sequence: CSVGRLAGYEQYF. The CDR3 DNA reads TGCAGCGTGGGGAGGCTAGCGGGTTACGAGCAGTACTTC.